The clone carrying this T cell receptor beta chain was counted between two and nine times. This CDR3 is also generated by other DNA sequences in the sample. This sample is drawn from a study of T cell responses to AZD1222 COVID-19 vaccine. Here immunoSEQ multiplex PCR was the method, and the copy in TCRdb shows in-frame clones only, minus some. The sample contains 90,000 to 150,000 clones, approximately 88% of which appear only once. CDR1 is SQVTM, CDR2 ANQGSEA, per germline. The V gene lost 4 bases and the J gene lost 6 bases, with 6 bases spanning the gap. The CDR3 consists of 11 residues. The chain recombines TRBV29-1 with TRBJ2-2, with D possibly TRBD2 on 6 matching bases. The specimen was peripheral blood, collected on day 0 of AZD1222 vaccination. The clonotype comes from an adult in good health. The CDR3 DNA sequence: TGCAGCGTTGGGAGGGCCGGGGAGCTGTTTTTT. It codes for CSVGRAGELFF.